The rows below give T cell receptor beta chains drawn from one sample of a study of cytomegalovirus exposure and HLA in healthy donors. Repertoires were generated with immunoSEQ multiplex PCR, while TCRdb's copy carries only in-frame clones and drops some. The profile shows around 160,000 clones, approximately 75% of them singletons. Specimen: PBMCs. The origin of the receptors is a man aged 45 to 65 in good health and CMV-seropositive. The CDR3 runs from the conserved cysteine through the conserved F or W. D genes are given only for firm matches. Only some rows state a clone size, as once, few, many or a class for expanded clones.

d_call: TRBD2
v_call: TRBV4-1
clone_size: -
j_call: TRBJ2-1
cdr3_aa: CASSQATSGGPPYNEQFF
cdr3_nt: TGCGCCAGCAGCCAGGCTACTAGCGGGGGGCCCCCCTACAATGAGCAGTTCTTC

d_call: -
v_call: TRBV10-3
clone_size: -
j_call: TRBJ1-2
cdr3_aa: CAISESTQGPMYGYTF
cdr3_nt: TGTGCCATCAGTGAGTCGACTCAGGGCCCCATGTATGGCTACACCTTC

d_call: -
v_call: TRBV9
clone_size: -
j_call: TRBJ2-1
cdr3_aa: CASSVELEGRRNEQFF
cdr3_nt: TGTGCCAGCAGCGTAGAACTAGAGGGTAGGCGGAATGAGCAGTTCTTC

d_call: TRBD1
v_call: TRBV29-1
clone_size: few
j_call: TRBJ2-2
cdr3_aa: CSFRQGGTGELFF
cdr3_nt: TGCAGCTTTAGACAGGGGGGAACCGGGGAGCTGTTTTTT

d_call: -
v_call: TRBV7-8
clone_size: -
j_call: TRBJ2-3
cdr3_aa: CASTPLVSDTQYF
cdr3_nt: TGTGCCAGCACCCCCCTTGTCTCAGATACGCAGTATTTT

d_call: -
v_call: TRBV29-1
clone_size: -
j_call: TRBJ2-5
cdr3_aa: CSVEENRRIQETQYF
cdr3_nt: TGCAGCGTTGAGGAGAACCGCCGGATCCAAGAGACCCAGTACTTC

d_call: TRBD2
v_call: TRBV5-1
clone_size: once
j_call: TRBJ2-1
cdr3_aa: CASSLELAGGGNEQFF
cdr3_nt: TGCGCCAGCAGCTTGGAACTAGCGGGGGGAGGGAATGAGCAGTTCTTC

d_call: -
v_call: TRBV4-1
clone_size: -
j_call: TRBJ1-5
cdr3_aa: CASSRQGSNQPQHF
cdr3_nt: TGCGCCAGCAGCCGGCAGGGGAGCAATCAGCCCCAGCATTTT

d_call: -
v_call: TRBV4-2
clone_size: -
j_call: TRBJ1-4
cdr3_aa: CASSQDLGESNEKLFF
cdr3_nt: TGTGCCAGCAGCCAAGATCTCGGGGAGTCTAATGAAAAACTGTTTTTT

d_call: TRBD1
v_call: TRBV7-9
clone_size: -
j_call: TRBJ2-7
cdr3_aa: CASSLTMTGGEQYF
cdr3_nt: TGTGCCAGCAGCTTAACTATGACAGGGGGGGAGCAGTACTTC

d_call: -
v_call: TRBV11-2
clone_size: -
j_call: TRBJ2-7
cdr3_aa: CASSRTSYEQYF
cdr3_nt: TGTGCCAGCAGCCGTACTTCCTACGAGCAGTACTTC

d_call: -
v_call: TRBV6-5
clone_size: few
j_call: TRBJ1-2
cdr3_aa: CASSSTRLYGYTF
cdr3_nt: TGTGCCAGCAGTTCCACCCGGTTGTATGGCTACACCTTC

d_call: -
v_call: TRBV7-9
clone_size: -
j_call: TRBJ2-1
cdr3_aa: CASSLRSEQFF
cdr3_nt: TGTGCCAGCAGCTTACGGAGTGAGCAGTTCTTC

d_call: TRBD1
v_call: TRBV11-1
clone_size: -
j_call: TRBJ1-3
cdr3_aa: CASSLAGTGSGNTIYF
cdr3_nt: TGTGCCAGCAGCTTAGCCGGGACAGGCTCTGGAAACACCATATATTTT

d_call: -
v_call: TRBV6-5
clone_size: -
j_call: TRBJ2-5
cdr3_aa: CASSSRTPVQETQYF
cdr3_nt: TGTGCCAGCAGTTCGCGGACTCCCGTCCAAGAGACCCAGTACTTC

d_call: TRBD1
v_call: TRBV5-1
clone_size: -
j_call: TRBJ2-2
cdr3_aa: CASSWPNRGNTGELFF
cdr3_nt: TGCGCCAGCAGCTGGCCAAACAGGGGTAACACCGGGGAGCTGTTTTTT

d_call: -
v_call: TRBV19
clone_size: -
j_call: TRBJ1-5
cdr3_aa: CASSRDRGRGQPQHF
cdr3_nt: TGTGCCAGTAGTAGGGATCGAGGGCGAGGTCAGCCCCAGCATTTT

d_call: TRBD1
v_call: TRBV6-5
clone_size: -
j_call: TRBJ2-2
cdr3_aa: CASRGTGGDTGELFF
cdr3_nt: TGTGCCAGCAGGGGGACAGGGGGGGACACCGGGGAGCTGTTTTTT

d_call: -
v_call: TRBV6-1
clone_size: -
j_call: TRBJ2-1
cdr3_aa: CASAVMDYNEQFF
cdr3_nt: TGTGCCAGCGCGGTTATGGACTACAATGAGCAGTTCTTC

d_call: -
v_call: TRBV28
clone_size: -
j_call: TRBJ2-2
cdr3_aa: CASSAVGGELFF
cdr3_nt: TGTGCCAGCAGCGCGGTGGGCGGGGAGCTGTTTTTT

d_call: -
v_call: TRBV28
clone_size: -
j_call: TRBJ2-7
cdr3_aa: CASSLAPGSLPYEQYF
cdr3_nt: TGTGCCAGCAGTTTGGCACCCGGGTCCCTTCCCTACGAGCAGTACTTC

d_call: TRBD1
v_call: TRBV11-2
clone_size: once
j_call: TRBJ1-1
cdr3_aa: CASSPSRWGQGNTEAFF
cdr3_nt: TGTGCCAGCAGCCCTAGTAGGTGGGGACAGGGGAACACTGAAGCTTTCTTT

d_call: TRBD2
v_call: TRBV28
clone_size: -
j_call: TRBJ2-3
cdr3_aa: CASRPPGLAGRNTQYF
cdr3_nt: TGTGCCAGCAGGCCACCCGGACTAGCGGGGAGGAATACGCAGTATTTT

d_call: -
v_call: TRBV30
clone_size: -
j_call: TRBJ1-6
cdr3_aa: CAWSRSRQGLLNSPLHF
cdr3_nt: TGTGCCTGGAGCAGATCCCGGCAGGGTTTACTAAATTCACCCCTCCACTTT

d_call: TRBD2
v_call: TRBV5-4
clone_size: -
j_call: TRBJ2-3
cdr3_aa: CASSGGTTYTQYF
cdr3_nt: TGTGCCAGCAGCGGGGGGACTACATATACGCAGTATTTT

d_call: -
v_call: TRBV7-7
clone_size: -
j_call: TRBJ2-5
cdr3_aa: CASSLTRKETQYF
cdr3_nt: TGTGCCAGCAGCCTGACTAGAAAAGAGACCCAGTACTTC

d_call: TRBD2
v_call: TRBV15
clone_size: -
j_call: TRBJ2-2
cdr3_aa: CATSPSTSGGPTGELFF
cdr3_nt: TGTGCCACCAGCCCTTCGACTAGCGGGGGACCAACCGGGGAGCTGTTTTTT

d_call: -
v_call: TRBV29-1
clone_size: -
j_call: TRBJ1-2
cdr3_aa: CSVGGDFNYGYTF
cdr3_nt: TGCAGCGTTGGGGGGGATTTTAACTATGGCTACACCTTC

d_call: TRBD1
v_call: TRBV29-1
clone_size: -
j_call: TRBJ2-7
cdr3_aa: CSVEYGTGESEQYF
cdr3_nt: TGCAGCGTTGAATACGGGACAGGGGAAAGCGAGCAGTACTTC

d_call: -
v_call: TRBV21-1
clone_size: -
j_call: TRBJ1-1
cdr3_aa: CASSKCAGPLFPPIGFEAFF
cdr3_nt: TGTGCCAGCAGCAAGTGTGCGGGACCGCTCTTTCCGCCGATAGGGTTTGAAGCTTTCTTT

d_call: TRBD2
v_call: TRBV7-2
clone_size: -
j_call: TRBJ2-7
cdr3_aa: CASSSFIAGGGYEQYF
cdr3_nt: TGTGCCAGCAGTTCATTTATAGCGGGGGGTGGCTACGAGCAGTACTTC

d_call: -
v_call: TRBV11-2
clone_size: -
j_call: TRBJ1-4
cdr3_aa: CASSLWAGIVEKLFF
cdr3_nt: TGTGCCAGCAGCTTATGGGCAGGGATAGTCGAAAAACTGTTTTTT

d_call: TRBD1
v_call: TRBV25-1
clone_size: -
j_call: TRBJ2-7
cdr3_aa: CASSESVQGAGEQYF
cdr3_nt: TGTGCCAGCAGTGAATCGGTACAGGGGGCGGGCGAGCAGTACTTC

d_call: -
v_call: TRBV5-1
clone_size: -
j_call: TRBJ2-7
cdr3_aa: CASSLAQGSSYEQYF
cdr3_nt: TGCGCCAGCAGCTTGGCTCAGGGGAGCTCGTACGAGCAGTACTTC

d_call: -
v_call: TRBV5-4
clone_size: -
j_call: TRBJ2-7
cdr3_aa: CASSLDLLRVDDEQYF
cdr3_nt: TGTGCCAGCAGCTTGGATTTACTCAGGGTTGACGACGAGCAGTACTTC

d_call: TRBD1
v_call: TRBV13
clone_size: -
j_call: TRBJ2-7
cdr3_aa: CASSLFGTGGYEQYF
cdr3_nt: TGTGCCAGCAGCTTATTTGGGACAGGGGGATACGAGCAGTACTTC

d_call: TRBD1
v_call: TRBV4-3
clone_size: -
j_call: TRBJ1-2
cdr3_aa: CASSHTGQGERAYTF
cdr3_nt: TGCGCCAGCAGCCACACCGGACAGGGGGAAAGAGCCTACACCTTC

d_call: -
v_call: TRBV9
clone_size: -
j_call: TRBJ2-5
cdr3_aa: CASSVADREETQYF
cdr3_nt: TGTGCCAGCAGCGTAGCTGACAGAGAAGAGACCCAGTACTTC

d_call: TRBD1
v_call: TRBV5-6
clone_size: once
j_call: TRBJ1-2
cdr3_aa: CASSLVAGGSGYTF
cdr3_nt: TGTGCCAGCAGCTTGGTCGCAGGGGGTAGTGGCTACACCTTC

d_call: -
v_call: TRBV6-5
clone_size: -
j_call: TRBJ2-7
cdr3_aa: CASSFPTPDKAYKQYF
cdr3_nt: TGTGCCAGCAGTTTCCCAACCCCGGACAAAGCCTACAAGCAGTACTTC

d_call: -
v_call: TRBV5-6
clone_size: -
j_call: TRBJ1-2
cdr3_aa: CASSLGREVGYTF
cdr3_nt: TGTGCCAGCAGCTTGGGCAGGGAGGTCGGCTACACCTTC

d_call: TRBD1
v_call: TRBV19
clone_size: -
j_call: TRBJ2-3
cdr3_aa: CASSRGQGKGTDTQYF
cdr3_nt: TGTGCCAGTAGTAGGGGACAGGGAAAAGGAACAGATACGCAGTATTTT

d_call: -
v_call: TRBV25-1
clone_size: -
j_call: TRBJ2-7
cdr3_aa: CASSEEYGQYF
cdr3_nt: TGTGCCAGCAGTGAAGAGTATGGGCAGTACTTC

d_call: TRBD1
v_call: TRBV4-3
clone_size: few
j_call: TRBJ1-1
cdr3_aa: CASSQGVQGGHTEAFF
cdr3_nt: TGCGCCAGCAGCCAAGGCGTACAGGGGGGCCACACTGAAGCTTTCTTT

d_call: TRBD1
v_call: TRBV7-2
clone_size: few
j_call: TRBJ1-2
cdr3_aa: CASSLAEGANYGYTF
cdr3_nt: TGTGCCAGCAGCTTAGCTGAGGGGGCGAACTATGGCTACACCTTC

d_call: -
v_call: TRBV2
clone_size: once
j_call: TRBJ1-2
cdr3_aa: CASSEGRVRDTF
cdr3_nt: TGTGCCAGCAGTGAAGGGAGGGTAAGAGACACCTTC

d_call: -
v_call: TRBV7-9
clone_size: once
j_call: TRBJ1-2
cdr3_aa: CASSPGTPGYGYTF
cdr3_nt: TGTGCCAGCAGCCCAGGGACACCTGGCTATGGCTACACCTTC

d_call: TRBD2
v_call: TRBV11-2
clone_size: -
j_call: TRBJ2-5
cdr3_aa: CASSLGASGGAGETQYF
cdr3_nt: TGTGCCAGCAGCTTAGGGGCTAGCGGGGGGGCAGGAGAGACCCAGTACTTC

d_call: TRBD1
v_call: TRBV5-1
clone_size: -
j_call: TRBJ1-4
cdr3_aa: CASSLRQGAGEKLFF
cdr3_nt: TGCGCCAGCAGCTTGCGGCAGGGGGCGGGTGAAAAACTGTTTTTT

d_call: -
v_call: TRBV4-3
clone_size: -
j_call: TRBJ2-1
cdr3_aa: CASSQDIGQFTYNEQFF
cdr3_nt: TGCGCCAGCAGCCAAGACATTGGTCAGTTCACCTACAATGAGCAGTTCTTC

d_call: -
v_call: TRBV7-2
clone_size: -
j_call: TRBJ2-7
cdr3_aa: CASSLSSYEQYF
cdr3_nt: TGTGCCAGCAGCTTATCGAGTTACGAGCAGTACTTC

d_call: -
v_call: TRBV12-5
clone_size: -
j_call: TRBJ1-6
cdr3_aa: CASSREGLYNSPLHF
cdr3_nt: TGTGCTAGTAGTAGGGAGGGACTGTATAATTCACCCCTCCACTTT

d_call: -
v_call: TRBV10-2
clone_size: -
j_call: TRBJ1-5
cdr3_aa: CASSQGFDGNQPQHF
cdr3_nt: TGCGCCAGCAGCCAGGGATTTGATGGCAATCAGCCCCAGCATTTT

d_call: -
v_call: TRBV5-4
clone_size: -
j_call: TRBJ2-3
cdr3_aa: CASSPNTRAGDTQYF
cdr3_nt: TGTGCCAGCAGCCCGAATACTAGAGCCGGAGATACGCAGTATTTT

d_call: TRBD1
v_call: TRBV5-1
clone_size: -
j_call: TRBJ2-5
cdr3_aa: CASSPGQGWQETQYF
cdr3_nt: TGCGCCAGCAGCCCGGGACAGGGTTGGCAAGAGACCCAGTACTTC

d_call: TRBD1
v_call: TRBV19
clone_size: few
j_call: TRBJ2-7
cdr3_aa: CASRPGQNYEQYF
cdr3_nt: TGTGCCAGTAGACCGGGACAGAACTACGAGCAGTACTTC

d_call: -
v_call: TRBV25-1
clone_size: few
j_call: TRBJ2-3
cdr3_aa: CASSETYNTDTQYF
cdr3_nt: TGTGCCAGCAGTGAAACCTATAATACAGATACGCAGTATTTT

d_call: -
v_call: TRBV7-6
clone_size: -
j_call: TRBJ2-7
cdr3_aa: CASSLEAGTYEQYF
cdr3_nt: TGTGCCAGCAGCTTAGAAGCAGGGACCTACGAGCAGTACTTC

d_call: -
v_call: TRBV20-1
clone_size: -
j_call: TRBJ1-2
cdr3_aa: CSATGNYGYTF
cdr3_nt: TGCAGTGCGACGGGAAACTATGGCTACACCTTC

d_call: -
v_call: TRBV7-2
clone_size: -
j_call: TRBJ1-2
cdr3_aa: CASSSIGQGSYGYTF
cdr3_nt: TGTGCCAGCAGCTCAATCGGCCAGGGGAGCTATGGCTACACCTTC